The clone carrying this T cell receptor beta chain showed up just a few times. Sequenced by immunoSEQ multiplex PCR; TCRdb stores in-frame clones only, minus some. This table holds 98,000 or so clones, roughly 86% found once. The source of the sample is a study of T cell responses to AZD1222 COVID-19 vaccine. CDR1 and CDR2 from the germline V gene are SNHLY and FYNNEI. V was clipped by 8 bases and J by 4 bases; unmatched bases: 6. CDR3 length: 13 residues. Sequences were derived from peripheral blood, sampled 28 days after the second dose of the MenACWY control vaccine. The receptor comes from an adult who received the MenACWY meningococcal vaccine as a control. The J gene is TRBJ1-2, the V gene TRBV2, with TRBD1 identical over 8 bases. This CDR3 is CASGRQGTYGYTF. The CDR3 nucleotides are TGTGCCAGCGGAAGACAGGGGACCTATGGCTACACCTTC.